The 16 T cell receptor beta chains below were found in one sample sequenced in a study of T cells in Graves' hyperthyroidism and ophthalmopathy (dated by TCRdb to about 2019). Receptor libraries were prepared by multiplex PCR. Sequencing took place on an Illumina HiSeq 2000. Amplification of TCR beta CDR3 regions was carried out from RNA transcripts. The first round of RT-PCR for the TCR CDR3 was performed with the HTBI primer set and the Qiagen OneStep RT-PCR kit. The public reads were quality trimmed at Q25 with fastp and then assembled into clones with MiXCR by TCRdb, keeping productive beta chains. Each CDR3 protein gets just one entry, which takes the most common genes and DNA from the rows behind it. This sample lists around 690,000 distinct CDR3 sequences; around a sixth were detected once. Together, the top ten hold around 16% of the sample. The sample taken for sequencing was blood. These receptors came from a man in his fifties with Graves' hyperthyroidism.

V usage is TRBV30 and J usage is TRBJ2-3, with a tentative D call TRBD2 (7 bases). This CDR3 spans 14 amino acids. Germline CDR1 reads GTSNPN; CDR2 reads SVGIG (reference sequence). V lost 2 bases and J 11 bases, leaving 20 bases between the germline ends. CDR3 coding DNA: TGTGCCTGGAGTTTAGCGGGTTTAGGGGGTATGCAGTATTTT. It translates to CAWSLAGLGGMQYF.

This clonotype was picked up a small number of times. This rearrangement joins TRBV10-1 to TRBJ2-7, with D tentatively TRBD1 (6 bases). Between the trimmed V and J ends, which lost 0 bases and 1 base, there was a span of 16 bases. Per the germline V gene, CDR1 is WNHNN and CDR2 is SYGVQD (reference sequence). This CDR3 spans 17 amino acids. CDR3 sequence reads: CASSESLGTGLSYEQYF. The CDR3 bases are TGCGCCAGCAGTGAGTCGTTGGGTACAGGGTTATCCTACGAGCAGTACTTC.

For this clonotype: This may come from a read error, since a much larger clone is one base off. The CDR3 is CASIPGVASGSRTQYF. As DNA, the CDR3 is TGTGCCAGCATCCCAGGGGTCGCTAGCGGGAGTCGGACCCAGTACTTC. The rearrangement joins TRBV27 to TRBJ2-5; 10 positions match TRBD2. CDR3 size: 16 residues. Unmatched junction bases numbered 15, after V lost 7 bases and J lost 7 bases. Per germline, CDR1 MNHEY and CDR2 SMNVEV (reference sequence).

The CDR3, as DNA: TGTGCCAGCTCACCACCGGGGGCCCCTTATTTCTACGAGCAGTACTTC. This sequence encodes CASSPPGAPYFYEQYF. V and J are TRBV18 and TRBJ2-7; D possibly corresponds to TRBD1 (6 bases). In germline, CDR1 is KGHSH, CDR2 LQKENI. This CDR3 has 16 residues. V was shortened by 0 bases and J by 3 bases, with 15 bases between the two germline ends.

This clonotype occurred a few times. The rearrangement uses TRBV24-1 and TRBJ2-2; 7 nucleotides agree with TRBD1. The germline V gene has CDR1 KGHDR and CDR2 SFDVKD. J was trimmed by 1 base and V by 0 bases; bases with no gene match: 7. The CDR3 sequence is 18 residues long. CDR3 in amino acids: CATSDLQLRQGNTGELFF. In nucleotides, the CDR3 is TGTGCCACCAGTGATTTGCAGCTGCGACAGGGGAACACCGGGGAGCTGTTTTTT.

In this sample, this clonotype turned up many times. CDR3 sequence (DNA): TGTGCCACCAGCCGAGGATCAGGGGACTCCTACGAGCAGTACTTC. Translated: CATSRGSGDSYEQYF. J is TRBJ2-7 and V is TRBV15; TRBD1 might be the D (6 bases). The germline V gene has CDR1 LNHNV and CDR2 YYDKDF (reference sequence). Trimming took off 5 bases at V and 0 bases at J, with 14 bases between the two ends. The CDR3 is 15 residues long.

In this sample, this clonotype turned up a few times. The CDR3 nucleotides are TGTGCCAGCAGGGGGACTAGCGGGAATGTGGAGGTGGACAATGAGCAGTTCTTC. Translated: CASRGTSGNVEVDNEQFF. The chain is built from TRBV6-2 or TRBV6-3 and TRBJ2-1; TRBD2 matches 13 bases. V was clipped by 6 bases and J by 5 bases; unmatched bases: 13. The germline V gene has CDR1 MNHEY and CDR2 SVGEGT. The CDR3 covers 18 residues.

This clonotype was seen many times. CDR3 sequence: CASSWTSPPHTGELFF. CDR3 in DNA: TGTGCCAGCAGCTGGACCAGCCCCCCGCACACCGGGGAGCTGTTTTTT. This sequence joins TRBV2 and TRBJ2-2; D is unclear. The CDR3 is 16 amino acids. Germline V gives CDR1 SNHLY, CDR2 FYNNEI. V lost 6 bases, J lost 3 bases, and 17 bases lay in between. The full variable domain, with the rest looked up from reference TRBV2 and TRBJ2-2, is EPEVTQTPSHQVTQMGQEVILRCVPISNHLYFYWYRQILGQKVEFLVSFYNNEISEKSEIFDDQFSVERPDGSNFTLKIRSTKLEDSAMYFCASSWTSPPHTGELFFGEGSRLTVL.

This clonotype came up many times. CDR3 in DNA: TGCGCCAGCAGCCAAGTCCGGGACACGAACACTGAAGCTTTCTTT. This encodes CASSQVRDTNTEAFF. The rearrangement uses TRBV4-1 and TRBJ1-1; D is possibly TRBD1 (6 bases). Between the trimmed V and J ends, which lost 1 base and 1 base, there was a span of 10 bases. This CDR3 comprises 15 residues. Germline CDR1 MGHRA, CDR2 YSYEKL.

This clonotype showed up many times. This rearrangement joins TRBV20-1 to TRBJ2-7, with 7 bases that match TRBD1. With 6 bases clipped from V and 4 bases from J, the junction kept 12 bases outside the gene matches. CDR3 size: 14 residues. Germline loops: CDR1 DFQATT, CDR2 SNEGSKA (reference sequence). CDR3 DNA: TGCAGTGCGTTTAAGACAGGGAAGACGTACGAGCAGTACTTC. The encoded protein is CSAFKTGKTYEQYF.

This clonotype was picked up many times. The rearrangement uses TRBV20-1 and TRBJ2-7, with D perhaps matching TRBD2 (5 bases). Germline V gene sequence: CDR1 DFQATT, CDR2 SNEGSKA (reference sequence). This CDR3 is built from 14 residues. The ends were cut back, 0 bases at V and 5 bases at J, with 14 bases in the middle. The CDR3 protein is CSARDLFRTDEQYF. The CDR3 DNA reads TGCAGTGCTAGAGACCTCTTCAGGACTGACGAGCAGTACTTC.

V usage is TRBV9 and J usage is TRBJ2-1; 9 nucleotides line up with TRBD2. V shed 0 bases, J shed 1 base, and the junction held 11 bases outside the gene matches. Germline lookup yields CDR1 SGDLS and CDR2 YYNGEE. This CDR3 is 19 amino acids long. CDR3 residues: CASSVELLGAGGSYNEQFF. In nucleotides, the CDR3 is TGTGCCAGCAGCGTAGAGCTTTTAGGGGCGGGAGGGTCCTACAATGAGCAGTTCTTC.

For this clonotype: A single base separates this from a much larger clone, so it may be a read error. The CDR3 bases are TGTGCCAGCAGTTTCGGGACGTGGGGCACTGAAGCTTCCTTT. Protein product: CASSFGTWGTEASF. This chain links TRBV27 with TRBJ1-1; weak D call: TRBD1 (5 bases). Germline values: CDR1 MNHEY, CDR2 SMNVEV (reference sequence). The CDR3 extends over 14 amino acids.

The chain has TRBV11-2 and TRBJ2-6; D might be TRBD2 (5 bases). Germline values: CDR1 SGHAT, CDR2 FQNNGV. This CDR3 is 16 amino acids long. Trimming stripped 5 bases from V and 0 bases from J, with 11 bases between. CDR3 protein: CASSLRLISGANVLTF. The CDR3 bases are TGTGCCAGCAGCCTACGACTAATCTCTGGGGCCAACGTCCTGACTTTC.

This rearrangement joins TRBV28 to TRBJ1-1; D uncertain. The CDR3 extends over 12 amino acids. Germline CDR1 and CDR2: MDHEN and SYDVKM. The V and J ends lost 1 base and 5 bases respectively, with 5 bases between them. The CDR3 loop reads CASSLLTTEAFF. Written as DNA, the CDR3 is TGTGCCAGCAGTTTATTGACAACTGAAGCTTTCTTT.

This clonotype was recorded many times. This chain links TRBV30 with TRBJ1-4, with unresolved D. Deletions cut 0 bases from V and 0 bases from J, with 8 bases between. CDR1 is GTSNPN and CDR2 is SVGIG in the germline V gene (reference sequence). The CDR3 extends over 15 amino acids. The CDR3 loop is CAWSVPNPTNEKLFF. The CDR3 DNA reads TGTGCCTGGAGTGTTCCTAACCCAACTAATGAAAAACTGTTTTTT.